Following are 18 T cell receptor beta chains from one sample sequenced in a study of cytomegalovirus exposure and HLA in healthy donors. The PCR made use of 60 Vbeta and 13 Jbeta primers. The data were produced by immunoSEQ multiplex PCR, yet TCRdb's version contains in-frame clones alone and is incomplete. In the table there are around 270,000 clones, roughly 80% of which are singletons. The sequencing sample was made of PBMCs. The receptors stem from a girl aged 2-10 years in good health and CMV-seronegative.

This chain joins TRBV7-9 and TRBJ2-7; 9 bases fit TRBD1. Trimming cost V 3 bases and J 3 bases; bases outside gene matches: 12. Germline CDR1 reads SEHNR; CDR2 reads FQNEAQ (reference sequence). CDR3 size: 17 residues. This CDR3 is CASSFRRQQGADYEQYF. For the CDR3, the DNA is TGTGCCAGCAGCTTTCGGAGACAACAGGGGGCGGACTACGAGCAGTACTTC.

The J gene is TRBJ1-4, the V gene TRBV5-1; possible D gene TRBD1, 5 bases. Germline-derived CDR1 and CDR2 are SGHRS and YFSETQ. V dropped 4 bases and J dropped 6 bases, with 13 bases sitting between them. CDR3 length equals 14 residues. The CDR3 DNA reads TGCGCCAGCAGCCGGGAGGGGCTGGATGAAAAACTGTTTTTT. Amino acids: CASSREGLDEKLFF.

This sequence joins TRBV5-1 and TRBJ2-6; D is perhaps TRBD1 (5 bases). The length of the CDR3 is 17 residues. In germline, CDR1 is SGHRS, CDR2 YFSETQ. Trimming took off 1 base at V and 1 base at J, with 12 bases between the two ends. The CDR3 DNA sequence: TGCGCCAGCAGCTTGCGCCTTCAGGGATCTGGGGCCAACGTCCTGACTTTC. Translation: CASSLRLQGSGANVLTF.

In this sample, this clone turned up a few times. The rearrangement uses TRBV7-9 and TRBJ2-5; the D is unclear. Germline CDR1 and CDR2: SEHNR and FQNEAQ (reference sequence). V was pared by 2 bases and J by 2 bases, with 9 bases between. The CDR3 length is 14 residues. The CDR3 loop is CASSLYLGQETQYF. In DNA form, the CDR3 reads TGTGCCAGCAGCTTATATCTAGGTCAAGAGACCCAGTACTTC.

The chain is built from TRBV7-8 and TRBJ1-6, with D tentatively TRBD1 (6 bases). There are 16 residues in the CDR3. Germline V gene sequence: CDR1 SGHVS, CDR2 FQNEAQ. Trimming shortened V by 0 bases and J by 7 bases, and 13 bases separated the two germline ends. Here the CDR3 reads CASSLAYEGENSPLHF. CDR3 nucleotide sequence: TGTGCCAGCAGCTTAGCGTACGAGGGGGAGAATTCACCCCTCCACTTT.

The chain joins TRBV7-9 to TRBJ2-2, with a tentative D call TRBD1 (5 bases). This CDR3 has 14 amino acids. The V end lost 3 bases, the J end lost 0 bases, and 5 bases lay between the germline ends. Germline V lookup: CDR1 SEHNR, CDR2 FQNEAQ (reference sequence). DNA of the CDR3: TGTGCCAGCAGCTTGGACACGAACACCGGGGAGCTGTTTTTT. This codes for CASSLDTNTGELFF.

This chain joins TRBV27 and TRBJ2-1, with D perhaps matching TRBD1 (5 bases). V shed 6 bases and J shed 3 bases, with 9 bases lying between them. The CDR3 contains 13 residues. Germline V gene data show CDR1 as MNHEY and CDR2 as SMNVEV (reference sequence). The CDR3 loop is CASSREGYNEQFF. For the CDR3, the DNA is TGTGCCAGCAGCAGGGAAGGCTACAATGAGCAGTTCTTC.

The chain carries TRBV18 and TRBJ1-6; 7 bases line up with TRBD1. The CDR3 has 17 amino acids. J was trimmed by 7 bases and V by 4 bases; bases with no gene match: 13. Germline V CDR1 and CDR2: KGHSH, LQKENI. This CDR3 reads CASSHTGTADLNSPLHF. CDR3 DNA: TGTGCCAGCTCACACACCGGGACAGCGGACTTGAATTCACCCCTCCACTTT.

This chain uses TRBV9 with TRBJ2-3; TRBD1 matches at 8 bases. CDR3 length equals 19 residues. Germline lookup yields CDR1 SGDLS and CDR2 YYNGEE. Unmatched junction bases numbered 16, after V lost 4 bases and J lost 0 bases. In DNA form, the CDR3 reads TGTGCCAGCAGCCCCCGGGACAGGCCATCTTTGACGAGCACAGATACGCAGTATTTT. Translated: CASSPRDRPSLTSTDTQYF.

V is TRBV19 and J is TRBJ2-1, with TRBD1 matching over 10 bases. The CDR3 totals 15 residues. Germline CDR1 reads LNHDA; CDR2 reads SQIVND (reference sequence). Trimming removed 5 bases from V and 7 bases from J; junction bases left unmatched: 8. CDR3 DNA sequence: TGTGCCAGTAGTTTACGACAGGGGGCGTTAAATGAGCAGTTCTTC. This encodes CASSLRQGALNEQFF.

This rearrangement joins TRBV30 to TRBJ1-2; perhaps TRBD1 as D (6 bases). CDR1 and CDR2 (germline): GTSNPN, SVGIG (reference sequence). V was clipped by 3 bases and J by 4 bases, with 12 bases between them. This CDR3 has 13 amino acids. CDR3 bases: TGTGCCTGGAGGGGACAAACTATCTATGGCTACACCTTC. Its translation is CAWRGQTIYGYTF.

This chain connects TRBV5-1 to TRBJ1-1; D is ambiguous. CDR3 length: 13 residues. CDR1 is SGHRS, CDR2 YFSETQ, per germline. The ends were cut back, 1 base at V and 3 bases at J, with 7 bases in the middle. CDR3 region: CASSLYRDTEAFF. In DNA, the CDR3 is TGCGCCAGCAGCTTGTACCGAGACACTGAAGCTTTCTTT. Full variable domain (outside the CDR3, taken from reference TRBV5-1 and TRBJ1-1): KAGVTQTPRYLIKTRGQQVTLSCSPISGHRSVSWYQQTPGQGLQFLFEYFSETQRNKGNFPGRFSGRQFSNSRSEMNVSTLELGDSALYLCASSLYRDTEAFFGQGTRLTVV.

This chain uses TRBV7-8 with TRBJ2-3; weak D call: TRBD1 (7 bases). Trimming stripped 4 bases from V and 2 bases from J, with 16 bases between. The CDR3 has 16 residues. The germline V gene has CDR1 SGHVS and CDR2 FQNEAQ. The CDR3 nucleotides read TGTGCCAGCAGCTCATTACAGGGGAGGTACACAGATACGCAGTATTTT. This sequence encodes CASSSLQGRYTDTQYF. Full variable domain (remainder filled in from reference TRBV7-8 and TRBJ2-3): GAGVSQSPRYKVAKRGQDVALRCDPISGHVSLFWYQQALGQGPEFLTYFQNEAQLDKSGLPSDRFFAERPEGSVSTLKIQRTQQEDSAVYLCASSSLQGRYTDTQYFGPGTRLTVL.

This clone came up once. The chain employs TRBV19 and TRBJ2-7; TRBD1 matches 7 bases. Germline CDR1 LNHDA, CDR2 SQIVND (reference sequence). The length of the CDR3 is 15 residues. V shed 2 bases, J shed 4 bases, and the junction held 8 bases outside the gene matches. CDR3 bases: TGTGCCAGTAGTATACAACAGGGGACCCCGTACGAGCAGTACTTC. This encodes CASSIQQGTPYEQYF.

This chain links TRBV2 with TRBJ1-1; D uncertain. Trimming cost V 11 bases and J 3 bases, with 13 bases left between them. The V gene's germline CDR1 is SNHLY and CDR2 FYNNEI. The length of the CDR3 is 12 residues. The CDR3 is CACQVTYTEAFF. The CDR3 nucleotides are TGTGCCTGCCAGGTAACGTACACTGAAGCTTTCTTT.

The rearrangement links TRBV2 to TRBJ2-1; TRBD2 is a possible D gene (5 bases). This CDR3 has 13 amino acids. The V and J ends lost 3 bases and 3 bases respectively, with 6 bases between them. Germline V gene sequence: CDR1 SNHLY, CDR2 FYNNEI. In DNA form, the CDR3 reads TGTGCCAGCAGTGATACTAGCTACAATGAGCAGTTCTTC. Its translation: CASSDTSYNEQFF. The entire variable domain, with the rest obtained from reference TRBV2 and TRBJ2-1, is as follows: EPEVTQTPSHQVTQMGQEVILRCVPISNHLYFYWYRQILGQKVEFLVSFYNNEISEKSEIFDDQFSVERPDGSNFTLKIRSTKLEDSAMYFCASSDTSYNEQFFGPGTRLTVL.

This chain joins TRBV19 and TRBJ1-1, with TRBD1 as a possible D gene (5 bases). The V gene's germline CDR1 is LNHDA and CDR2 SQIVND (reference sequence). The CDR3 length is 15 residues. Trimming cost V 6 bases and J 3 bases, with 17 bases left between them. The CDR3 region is CASRVNEWGDTEAFF. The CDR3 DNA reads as TGTGCCAGTAGGGTAAATGAATGGGGGGACACTGAAGCTTTCTTT.

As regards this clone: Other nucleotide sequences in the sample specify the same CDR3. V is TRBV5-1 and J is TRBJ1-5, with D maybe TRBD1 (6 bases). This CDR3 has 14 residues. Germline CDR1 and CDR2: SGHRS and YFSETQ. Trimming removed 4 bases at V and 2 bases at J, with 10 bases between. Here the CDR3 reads CASSRGGGNQPQHF. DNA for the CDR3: TGCGCCAGCAGCCGCGGGGGCGGCAATCAGCCCCAGCATTTT.